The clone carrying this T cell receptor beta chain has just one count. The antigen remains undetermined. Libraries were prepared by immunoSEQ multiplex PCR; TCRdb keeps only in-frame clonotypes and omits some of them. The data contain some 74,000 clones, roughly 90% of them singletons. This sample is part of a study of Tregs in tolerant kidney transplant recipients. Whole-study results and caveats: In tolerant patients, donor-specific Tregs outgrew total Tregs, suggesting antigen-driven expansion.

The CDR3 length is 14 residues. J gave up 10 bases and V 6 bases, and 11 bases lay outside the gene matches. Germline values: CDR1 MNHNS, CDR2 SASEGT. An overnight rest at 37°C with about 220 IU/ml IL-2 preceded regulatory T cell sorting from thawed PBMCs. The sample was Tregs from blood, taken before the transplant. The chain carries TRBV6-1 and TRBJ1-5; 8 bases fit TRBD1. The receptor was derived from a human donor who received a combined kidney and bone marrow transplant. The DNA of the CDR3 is TGTGCCAGCAGCACTGGACAGGGTGGTCGCCCCCAGCATTTT. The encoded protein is CASSTGQGGRPQHF.